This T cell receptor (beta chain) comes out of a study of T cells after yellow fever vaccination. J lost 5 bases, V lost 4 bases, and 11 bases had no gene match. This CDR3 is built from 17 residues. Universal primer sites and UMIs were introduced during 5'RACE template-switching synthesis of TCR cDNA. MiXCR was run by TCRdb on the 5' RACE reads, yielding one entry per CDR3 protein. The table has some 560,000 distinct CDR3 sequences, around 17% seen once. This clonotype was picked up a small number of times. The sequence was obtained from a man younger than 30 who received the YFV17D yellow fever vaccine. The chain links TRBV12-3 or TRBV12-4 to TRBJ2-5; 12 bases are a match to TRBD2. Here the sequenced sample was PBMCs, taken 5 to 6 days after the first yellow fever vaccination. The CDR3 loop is CASSSVIGLAGMETQYF. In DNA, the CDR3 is TGTGCCAGCAGTTCAGTTATTGGACTAGCGGGGATGGAGACCCAGTACTTC.